This is a list of T cell receptor beta chains from one sample in a study of blood T cells in healthy people across ages. TCRdb reprocessed the 5' RACE reads with MiXCR, giving one entry per CDR3 protein. The sample yields roughly 1,500,000 distinct CDR3 sequences, 40% to 50% seen once. The sample taken for sequencing was blood. Receptor source: a woman between 18 and 29 years old in good health. Each CDR3 is given with its conserved first and last residue. Each record gives: CDR3 DNA, CDR3 protein, J gene, CDR3 length, clone size, V gene, D gene. D genes are given only for firm matches. The size of a clone is reported for some rows only, either as once, few or many, or as a class for expanded clones.

TGTGCCAGCAGCTTAGACACAATGACGGGGGGCCCGAACACTGAAGCTTTCTTT CASSLDTMTGGPNTEAFF TRBJ1-1 18 once TRBV7-2 .
TGCAGCTTCGCTCTCGGAACTAGTGCTGGAAATGAGCAGTTCTTC CSFALGTSAGNEQFF TRBJ2-1 15 few TRBV29-1 .
TGCGCCAGCAGCTTGGTCGGCAGGAGAATCGACAATGAGCAGTTCTTC CASSLVGRRIDNEQFF TRBJ2-1 16 . TRBV5-1 .
TGCGCCAGCAGTGAGAGAAGGGGCGTCACAGATACGCAGTATTTT CASSERRGVTDTQYF TRBJ2-3 15 . TRBV10-2 .
TGTGCCAGCAGCTTAACCGCCACGACTCCGAACACCGGGGAGCTGTTTTTT CASSLTATTPNTGELFF TRBJ2-2 17 . TRBV7-3 .
TGCAGCGTTCCTCGGCAGGGCCAAGAGACCCAGTACTTC CSVPRQGQETQYF TRBJ2-5 13 . TRBV29-1 .
TGTGCCAGCGCCCGGGACAGGCTTAATTCACCCCTCCACTTT CASARDRLNSPLHF TRBJ1-6 14 few TRBV9 TRBD1
TGTGCCAGCAGGCCAGGGGTTGAAGCCTGCGAGCAGTACTTC CASRPGVEACEQYF TRBJ2-7 14 . TRBV27 .
TGCAGTGCTAGAGATTGGTGGTACGAGCAGTACTTC CSARDWWYEQYF TRBJ2-7 12 . TRBV20-1 .
TGTGCCAGCAGTGAAACCGGGGGTCCCAATGAGCAGTTCTTC CASSETGGPNEQFF TRBJ2-1 14 few TRBV2 .
TGTGCCAGCAGCCTATACCTTAAGCCCGGGACTAGCGGGGGGGCCGTCAAGACAGATACGCAGTATTTT CASSLYLKPGTSGGAVKTDTQYF TRBJ2-3 23 . TRBV6-2/TRBV6-3 TRBD2
TGTGCCAGCAGCAAAGAGGTGACAGGGAGGGGTGGCTACACCTTC CASSKEVTGRGGYTF TRBJ1-2 15 . TRBV21-1 .
TGTGCCACCAGCAGGGACCTGGGACTCACCTACAAGCAGTACTTC CATSRDLGLTYKQYF TRBJ2-5 15 . TRBV15 .
TGTGCCAGCAGTGATACCGGACAGGGGAATTCACCCCTCCACTTT CASSDTGQGNSPLHF TRBJ1-6 15 . TRBV6-4 TRBD1
TGCAGCGCCCAATCGGGGGCAGAGAACACCTTC CSAQSGAENTF TRBJ1-2 11 few TRBV29-1 .
TGTGCCAGCAGAACGGGACCCATTAACTATGGCTACACCTTC CASRTGPINYGYTF TRBJ1-2 14 few TRBV28 .
TGTGCCACCTACTCCGGGACAGGGTACTCCACAGATACGCAGTATTTT CATYSGTGYSTDTQYF TRBJ2-3 16 . TRBV6-5 TRBD1
TGTGCTAGTGGTTTCGAGACCAGGACAGGGCAGGGCGTCCTGACTTTC CASGFETRTGQGVLTF TRBJ2-6 16 . TRBV12-5 TRBD1
TGCAGCGTTGAGGGAATCCCAGGGAACACTGAAGCTTTCTTT CSVEGIPGNTEAFF TRBJ1-1 14 . TRBV29-1 .
TGCAGCGTTGAAGGGACTAGCGGGAGCAATGAGCAGTTCTTC CSVEGTSGSNEQFF TRBJ2-1 14 many TRBV29-1 TRBD2
TGTGCCAGCAGCACGGGACGGAACAATGAGCAGTTCTTC CASSTGRNNEQFF TRBJ2-1 13 few TRBV11-2 .
TGCAGTGGGGACGCGTGCAGGGAAGGGCTGTTTTTT CSGDACREGLFF TRBJ2-2 12 . TRBV20-1 .
TGCAGTGCTAGAGATCGGGGGATGTCCCCTCCCGTGCAGTACTTC CSARDRGMSPPVQYF TRBJ2-7 15 few TRBV20-1 .
TGTGCCTGGAGTCGACAGGCAGATACGCAGTATTTT CAWSRQADTQYF TRBJ2-3 12 . TRBV30 .
TGTGCCAGCCGCGAAGGCAGCGGGGGTCCCGTGGACGAGCAGTACTTC CASREGSGGPVDEQYF TRBJ2-7 16 few TRBV7-2 TRBD2
TGTGCCAGTAGTGTAACGACAGGGGTGTTCTACGAGCAGTACTTC CASSVTTGVFYEQYF TRBJ2-7 15 . TRBV19 TRBD1
TGTGCCGGCAGTTTCAGGGGACCCGAGCAGTACTTC CAGSFRGPEQYF TRBJ2-7 12 . TRBV7-9 .